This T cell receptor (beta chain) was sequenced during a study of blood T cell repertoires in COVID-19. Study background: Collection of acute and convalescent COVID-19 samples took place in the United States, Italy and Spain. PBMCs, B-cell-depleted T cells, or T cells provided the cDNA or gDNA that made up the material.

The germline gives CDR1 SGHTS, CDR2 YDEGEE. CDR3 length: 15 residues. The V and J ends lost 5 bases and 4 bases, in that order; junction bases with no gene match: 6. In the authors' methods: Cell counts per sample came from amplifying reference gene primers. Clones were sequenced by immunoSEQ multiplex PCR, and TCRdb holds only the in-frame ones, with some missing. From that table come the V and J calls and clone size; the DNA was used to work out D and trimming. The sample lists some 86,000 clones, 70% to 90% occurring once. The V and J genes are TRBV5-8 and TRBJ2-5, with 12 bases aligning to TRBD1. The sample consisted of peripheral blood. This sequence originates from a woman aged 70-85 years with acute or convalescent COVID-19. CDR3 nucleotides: TGTGCCAGCAGTCCGGGACAGGGGGCATCAGAGACCCAGTACTTC. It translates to CASSPGQGASETQYF.